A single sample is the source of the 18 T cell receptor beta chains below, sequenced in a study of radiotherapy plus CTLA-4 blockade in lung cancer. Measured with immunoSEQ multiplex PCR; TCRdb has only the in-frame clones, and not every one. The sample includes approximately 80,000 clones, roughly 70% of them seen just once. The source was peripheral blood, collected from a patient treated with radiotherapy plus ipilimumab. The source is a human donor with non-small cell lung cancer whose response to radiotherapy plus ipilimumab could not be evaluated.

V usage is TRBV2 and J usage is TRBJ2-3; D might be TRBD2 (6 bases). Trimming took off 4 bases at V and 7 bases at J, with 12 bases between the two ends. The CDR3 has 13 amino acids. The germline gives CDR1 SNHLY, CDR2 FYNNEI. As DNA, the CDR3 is TGTGCCAGCAGTGGGACTAAGTCAAATACGCAGTATTTT. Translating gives CASSGTKSNTQYF. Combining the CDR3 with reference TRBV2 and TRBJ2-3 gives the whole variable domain EPEVTQTPSHQVTQMGQEVILRCVPISNHLYFYWYRQILGQKVEFLVSFYNNEISEKSEIFDDQFSVERPDGSNFTLKIRSTKLEDSAMYFCASSGTKSNTQYFGPGTRLTVL.

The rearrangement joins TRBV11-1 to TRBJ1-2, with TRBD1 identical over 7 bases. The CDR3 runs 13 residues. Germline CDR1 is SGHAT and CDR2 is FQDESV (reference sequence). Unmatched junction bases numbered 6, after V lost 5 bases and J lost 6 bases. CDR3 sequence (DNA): TGTGCCAGCAGCCGACAGGGTTGGGATGGCTACACCTTC. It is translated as CASSRQGWDGYTF.

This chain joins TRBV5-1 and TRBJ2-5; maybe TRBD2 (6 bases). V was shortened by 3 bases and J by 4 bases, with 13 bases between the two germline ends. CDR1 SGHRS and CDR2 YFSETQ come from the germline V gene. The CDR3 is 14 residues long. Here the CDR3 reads CASSSPRRAETQYF. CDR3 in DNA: TGCGCCAGCAGCTCTCCTAGGAGGGCAGAGACCCAGTACTTC.

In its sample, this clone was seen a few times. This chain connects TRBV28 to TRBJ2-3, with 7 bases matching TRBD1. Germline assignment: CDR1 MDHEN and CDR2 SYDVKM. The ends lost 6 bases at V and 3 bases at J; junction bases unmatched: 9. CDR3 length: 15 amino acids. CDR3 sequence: CASSPSQGVTDTQYF. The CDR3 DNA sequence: TGTGCCAGCAGCCCAAGCCAGGGGGTAACAGATACGCAGTATTTT. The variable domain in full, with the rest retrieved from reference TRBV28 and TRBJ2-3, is DVKVTQSSRYLVKRTGEKVFLECVQDMDHENMFWYRQDPGLGLRLIYFSYDVKMKEKGDIPEGYSVSREKKERFSLILESASTNQTSMYLCASSPSQGVTDTQYFGPGTRLTVL.

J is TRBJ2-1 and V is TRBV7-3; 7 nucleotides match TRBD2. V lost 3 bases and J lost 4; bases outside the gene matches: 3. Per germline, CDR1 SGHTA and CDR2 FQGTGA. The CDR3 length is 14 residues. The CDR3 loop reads CASSFGGGYNEQFF. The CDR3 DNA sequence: TGTGCCAGCAGCTTTGGGGGGGGGTACAATGAGCAGTTCTTC.

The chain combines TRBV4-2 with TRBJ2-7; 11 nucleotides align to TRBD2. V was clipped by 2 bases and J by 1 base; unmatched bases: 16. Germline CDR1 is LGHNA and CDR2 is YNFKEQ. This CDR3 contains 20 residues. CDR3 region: CASSQLTSGGLSPPSYEQYF. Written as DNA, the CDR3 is TGTGCCAGCAGCCAATTAACTAGCGGGGGCCTTTCGCCTCCTTCCTACGAGCAGTACTTC.

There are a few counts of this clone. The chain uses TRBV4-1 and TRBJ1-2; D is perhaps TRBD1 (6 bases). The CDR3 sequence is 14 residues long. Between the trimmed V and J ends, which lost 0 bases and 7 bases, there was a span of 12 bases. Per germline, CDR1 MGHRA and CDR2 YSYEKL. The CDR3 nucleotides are TGCGCCAGCAGCCAAGACAGGGAACAGGGTGGCTACACCTTC. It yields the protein CASSQDREQGGYTF.

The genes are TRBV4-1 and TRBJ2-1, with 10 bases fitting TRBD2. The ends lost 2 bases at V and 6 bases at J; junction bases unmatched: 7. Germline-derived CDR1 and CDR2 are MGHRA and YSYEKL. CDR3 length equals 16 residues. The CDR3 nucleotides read TGCGCCAGCAGCCAACCAGGACAGCGGGGGGGCAATGAGCAGTTCTTC. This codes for CASSQPGQRGGNEQFF.

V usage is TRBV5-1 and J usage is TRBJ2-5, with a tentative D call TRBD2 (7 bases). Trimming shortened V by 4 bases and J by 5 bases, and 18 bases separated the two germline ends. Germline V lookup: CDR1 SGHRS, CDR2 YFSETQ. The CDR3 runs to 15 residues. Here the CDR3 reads CASSPQGGVVETQYF. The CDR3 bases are TGCGCCAGCAGCCCCCAAGGGGGGGTAGTCGAGACCCAGTACTTC. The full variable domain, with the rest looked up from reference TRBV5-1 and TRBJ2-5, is KAGVTQTPRYLIKTRGQQVTLSCSPISGHRSVSWYQQTPGQGLQFLFEYFSETQRNKGNFPGRFSGRQFSNSRSEMNVSTLELGDSALYLCASSPQGGVVETQYFGPGTRLLVL.

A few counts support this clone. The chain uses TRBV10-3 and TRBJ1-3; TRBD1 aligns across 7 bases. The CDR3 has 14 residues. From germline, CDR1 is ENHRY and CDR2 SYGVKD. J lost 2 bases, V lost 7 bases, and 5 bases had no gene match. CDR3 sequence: CAITGGKAGNTIYF. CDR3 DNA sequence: TGTGCCATCACAGGGGGAAAGGCTGGAAACACCATATATTTT.

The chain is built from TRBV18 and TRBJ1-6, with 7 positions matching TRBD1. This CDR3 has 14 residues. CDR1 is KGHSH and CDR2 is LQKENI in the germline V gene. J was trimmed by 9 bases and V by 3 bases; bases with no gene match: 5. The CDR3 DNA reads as TGTGCCAGCTCACCGGACAGGCCACCTTCACCCCTCCACTTT. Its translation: CASSPDRPPSPLHF.

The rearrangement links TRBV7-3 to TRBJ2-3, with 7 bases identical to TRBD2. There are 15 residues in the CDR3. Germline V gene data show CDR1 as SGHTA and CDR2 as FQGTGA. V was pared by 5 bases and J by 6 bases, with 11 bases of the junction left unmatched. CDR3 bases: TGTGCCAGCAGCCCCCTTGGGGGGGACGGTGATACGCAGTATTTT. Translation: CASSPLGGDGDTQYF.

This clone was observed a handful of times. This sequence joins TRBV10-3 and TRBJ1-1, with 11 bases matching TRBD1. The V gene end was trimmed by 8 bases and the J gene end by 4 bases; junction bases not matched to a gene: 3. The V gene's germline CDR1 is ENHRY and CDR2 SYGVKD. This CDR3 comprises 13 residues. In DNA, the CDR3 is TGTGCCATCGCGGGACAGGGGGTCACTGAAGCTTTCTTT. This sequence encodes CAIAGQGVTEAFF.

The CDR3 nucleotides read TGTGCCAGCAGTGGTATTCAGGCGGGAGGGCCAAATGAGCAGTTCTTC. Translation gives CASSGIQAGGPNEQFF. The chain has TRBV28 and TRBJ2-1; 9 bases align to TRBD2. The V and J ends lost 5 bases and 7 bases, in that order; junction bases with no gene match: 12. The CDR3 runs to 16 residues. Germline CDR1 is MDHEN and CDR2 is SYDVKM.

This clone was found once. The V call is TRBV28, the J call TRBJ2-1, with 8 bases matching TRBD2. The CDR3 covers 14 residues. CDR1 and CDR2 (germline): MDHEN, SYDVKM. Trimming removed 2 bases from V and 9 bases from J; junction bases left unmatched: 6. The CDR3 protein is CASSLPGGHLEQFF. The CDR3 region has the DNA TGTGCCAGCAGTTTACCGGGGGGGCATCTTGAGCAGTTCTTC.

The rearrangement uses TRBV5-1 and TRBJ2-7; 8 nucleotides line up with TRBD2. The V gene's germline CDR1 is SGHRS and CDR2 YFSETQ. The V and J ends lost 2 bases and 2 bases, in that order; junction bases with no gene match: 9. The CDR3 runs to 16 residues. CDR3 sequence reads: CASSLRSGGGPYEQYF. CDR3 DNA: TGCGCCAGCAGCTTAAGATCAGGCGGGGGGCCCTACGAGCAGTACTTC.

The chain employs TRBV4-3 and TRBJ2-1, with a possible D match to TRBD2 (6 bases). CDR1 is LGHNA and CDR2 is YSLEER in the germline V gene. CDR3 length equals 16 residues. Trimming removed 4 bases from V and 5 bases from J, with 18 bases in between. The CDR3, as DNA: TGCGCCAGCAGCCGGTACCGGGACTCATTAAACAATGAGCAGTTCTTC. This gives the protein CASSRYRDSLNNEQFF.

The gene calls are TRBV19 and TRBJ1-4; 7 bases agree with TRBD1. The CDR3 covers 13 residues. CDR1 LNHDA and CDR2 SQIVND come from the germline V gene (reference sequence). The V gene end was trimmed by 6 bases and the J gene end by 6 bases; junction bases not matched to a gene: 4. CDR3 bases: TGTGCCAGTAGAGACAGGGCCCATGAAAAACTGTTTTTT. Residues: CASRDRAHEKLFF.